A selection of T cell receptor beta chains follows, all from one sample in a study of T-cell memory formation after mild COVID-19. Each CDR3 protein is one row after TCRdb ran MiXCR on the 5' RACE reads. The table records about 150,000 distinct CDR3 sequences, around 15% of them present only once. Input material: PBMCs or a T cell subset sorted from them (not recorded which). All receptors come from an adult woman who had mild COVID-19 (a few samples of this study predate the infection). Cell type and time point are not known. The CDR3 runs from the conserved cysteine through the conserved F or W. For some rows the clone size is stated as once, few or many, or as a class when expanded; others skip it.

J gene,V gene,clone size,CDR3 protein
TRBJ2-5,TRBV27,few,CASSSGDSQETQYF
TRBJ2-3,TRBV7-2,-,CASRLEILTDTQYF
TRBJ2-3,TRBV5-1,few,CASSVEPSGVTDTQYF
TRBJ2-7,TRBV6-1,few,CASSEPGQGAHEQYF
TRBJ2-2,TRBV30,-,CACGEAGELFF
TRBJ2-3,TRBV11-1,many,CASSGWDSPYTQYF
TRBJ2-4,TRBV11-1,-,CASSGGAENIQYF
TRBJ2-3,TRBV7-9,few,CASSLVQGELDTQYF
TRBJ2-3,TRBV4-3,few,CASSLGTSGIEDTQYF
TRBJ2-7,TRBV5-6,-,CASSGSGRASSYEQYF
TRBJ2-1,TRBV25-1,-,CASRTAYNEQFF
TRBJ2-7,TRBV19,-,CASSIGAYSSNEQYF
TRBJ2-5,TRBV25-1,-,CASSDPRTRETQYF
TRBJ1-1,TRBV4-1,few,CASSLLGEITEAFF
TRBJ2-1,TRBV12-3/TRBV12-4,few,CASSFGQVMNNEQFF
TRBJ1-2,TRBV6-1,-,CASSRTGNGYTF
TRBJ2-3,TRBV6-4,-,CASSDSMRGPYGSTDTQYF
TRBJ2-3,TRBV5-1,many,CASSPDTGTDTQYF
TRBJ2-3,TRBV18,-,CASSPRSTSGGGDTQYF
TRBJ1-1,TRBV5-6,-,CASSSIYRVGEAFF
TRBJ2-2,TRBV7-7,few,CASSRRLAGITGELFF
TRBJ2-1,TRBV7-7,few,CASSLGQGLVDEQFF
TRBJ2-3,TRBV6-5,few,CASSNRGTDTQYF
TRBJ2-3,TRBV20-1,-,CSATGLAGVDTQYF
TRBJ2-3,TRBV5-1,few,CASNIADTQYF
TRBJ2-3,TRBV7-9,few,CASSPGTGGGADTQYF
TRBJ2-7,TRBV9,few,CASSLGQGEQYF
TRBJ2-2,TRBV4-2,-,CASSLTTGSGNTGELFF
TRBJ2-1,TRBV12-3/TRBV12-4,few,CASRASVDNEQFF
TRBJ1-2,TRBV5-1,-,CASSNGVSPYGYTF
TRBJ2-7,TRBV5-1,-,CASSRDNSYEQYF
TRBJ2-7,TRBV11-3,few,CASSLAIYEQYF
TRBJ2-1,TRBV5-1,few,CASSLPQGVYNEQFF
TRBJ1-1,TRBV29-1,-,CSVGPLDRGTMNTEAFF
TRBJ2-1,TRBV24-1,-,CATSRAGGDDEQFF
TRBJ1-1,TRBV6-5,few,CASRETGMNTEAFF
TRBJ2-5,TRBV4-1,-,CASSQDPQGKGPQETQYF
TRBJ2-2,TRBV7-9,-,CASSLGTGAGELFF
TRBJ2-5,TRBV5-1,-,CASSWGETQYF
TRBJ2-3,TRBV3-1,few,CASSQVIRDTQYF
TRBJ2-7,TRBV6-5,-,CASRLRRTGLSYGQYF
TRBJ1-5,TRBV7-6,few,CASSLAGVNQPQHF
TRBJ2-7,TRBV20-1,many,CSARAGSFSYEQYF
TRBJ1-2,TRBV15,few,CATSSLSNGYTF
TRBJ1-5,TRBV4-1,few,CASSQYPGQANQPQHF